Below, 8 T cell receptor beta chains from the same sample are listed, as sequenced in a study of blood T cell repertoires in COVID-19. Assay: immunoSEQ multiplex PCR; the TCRdb copy retains only in-frame clones and omits some. The sample consists of hundreds of thousands of clones, roughly 80% of them appearing once. The sample taken for sequencing was peripheral blood. Source of these receptors: a woman between 40 and 50 years old with active or convalescent COVID-19.

The chain recombines TRBV5-5 with TRBJ1-5; no firm D call. The CDR3 extends over 15 amino acids. Between the trimmed V and J ends, which lost 0 bases and 0 bases, there was a span of 7 bases. Germline V gives CDR1 SGHKS, CDR2 YYEKEE (reference sequence). In DNA form, the CDR3 reads TGTGCCAGCAGCTTGGCCGGGGTTAGCAATCAGCCCCAGCATTTT. As protein: CASSLAGVSNQPQHF.

J is TRBJ1-1 and V is TRBV19; possible D gene TRBD1, 5 bases. This CDR3 is built from 14 residues. The germline CDR1 and CDR2 sequences are LNHDA and SQIVND (reference sequence). The V end lost 10 bases, the J end lost 4 bases, and 19 bases lay between the germline ends. For the CDR3, the DNA is TGTGCCACCAGCCGGGGGGGAAATCCCACTGAAGCTTTCTTT. It encodes CATSRGGNPTEAFF.

The rearrangement links TRBV18 to TRBJ1-5, with D unresolved. Germline V gives CDR1 KGHSH, CDR2 LQKENI. The V end lost 8 bases, the J end lost 3 bases, and 8 bases lay between the germline ends. The CDR3 loop spans 12 amino acids. CDR3 bases: TGTGCCAGCCTCTCTTTCAATCAGCCCCAGCATTTT. This translates into CASLSFNQPQHF.

This CDR3 is CAWRRDTEAFF. The CDR3 bases are TGTGCCTGGAGGAGGGACACTGAAGCTTTCTTT. The V call is TRBV30, the J call TRBJ1-1; D uncertain. Germline CDR1 GTSNPN, CDR2 SVGIG (reference sequence). The CDR3 extends over 11 amino acids. Trimming pared 3 bases from V and 3 bases from J, leaving 5 bases between.

The chain uses TRBV19 and TRBJ1-4; D call uncertain. The V gene lost 8 bases and the J gene lost 5 bases, with 18 bases spanning the gap. The CDR3 spans 15 residues. The V gene's germline CDR1 is LNHDA and CDR2 SQIVND (reference sequence). CDR3 sequence reads: CASLSVRGTNEKLFF. CDR3 DNA sequence: TGTGCCAGTCTTTCCGTTCGGGGAACAAATGAAAAACTGTTTTTT.

The chain links TRBV5-1 to TRBJ2-7; no firm D call. The CDR3 is 14 amino acids. Germline V lookup: CDR1 SGHRS, CDR2 YFSETQ. The V and J ends lost 0 bases and 1 base respectively, with 8 bases between them. CDR3 coding DNA: TGCGCCAGCAGCTTGGGCCCAGGATCCTACGAGCAGTACTTC. As protein: CASSLGPGSYEQYF.

The chain links TRBV28 to TRBJ1-5; TRBD1 matches 10 bases. V lost 1 base and J lost 2; bases outside the gene matches: 11. The CDR3 loop spans 19 amino acids. CDR1 is MDHEN and CDR2 is SYDVKM in the germline V gene. CDR3 amino acids: CASSLYLGGTGAGNQPQHF. The CDR3 DNA is TGTGCCAGCAGTTTATATTTGGGTGGGACAGGGGCGGGCAATCAGCCCCAGCATTTT. Using reference TRBV28 and TRBJ1-5 for the parts outside the CDR3, the full variable domain is DVKVTQSSRYLVKRTGEKVFLECVQDMDHENMFWYRQDPGLGLRLIYFSYDVKMKEKGDIPEGYSVSREKKERFSLILESASTNQTSMYLCASSLYLGGTGAGNQPQHFGDGTRLSIL.

The rearrangement joins TRBV9 to TRBJ1-1; D is unresolved. Germline values: CDR1 SGDLS, CDR2 YYNGEE. There are 13 residues in the CDR3. Trimming shortened V by 6 bases and J by 1 base, and 10 bases separated the two germline ends. The CDR3 DNA follows: TGTGCCAGCACCGTGGTGAGGAACACTGAAGCTTTCTTT. As protein: CASTVVRNTEAFF.